The next 29 T cell receptor beta chains were all read from a single sample in a study of T-cell memory formation after mild COVID-19. TCRdb analysed the 5' RACE reads with MiXCR anew, one entry per CDR3 protein. The table shows a few hundred thousand distinct CDR3 sequences, with around 28% occurring only once. Input material: PBMCs or a T cell subset sorted from them (not recorded which). Receptors originate from an adult woman who had mild COVID-19 (a few samples of this study predate the infection). Cell type and time point are not known.

The chain joins TRBV29-1 to TRBJ1-1, with D hard to call. There are 13 residues in the CDR3. The germline V gene encodes CDR1 SQVTM and CDR2 ANQGSEA. The V gene lost 4 bases and the J gene lost 8 bases, with 17 bases spanning the gap. The CDR3 reads CSVGSETLGEAFF. CDR3 in DNA: TGCAGCGTTGGGAGTGAGACATTGGGAGAAGCTTTCTTT.

This clonotype was picked up a small number of times. V usage is TRBV7-3 and J usage is TRBJ1-2; D gene ambiguous. The ends were cut back, 5 bases at V and 3 bases at J, with 13 bases in the middle. CDR3 length equals 14 residues. The germline CDR1 and CDR2 sequences are SGHTA and FQGTGA. CDR3 in DNA: TGTGCCAGCAGCCTCGACGTCGGGTACTATGGCTACACCTTC. Translating it yields CASSLDVGYYGYTF.

This clonotype appeared a single time. This chain uses TRBV6-5 with TRBJ1-1; weak D call: TRBD1 (6 bases). From germline, CDR1 is MNHEY and CDR2 SVGAGI. V lost 7 bases and J 6 bases, leaving 21 bases between the germline ends. The CDR3 spans 15 residues. Here the CDR3 DNA reads TGTGCCAGCACCTCGGGGGCAGGGTTTAGAGCTGAAGCTTTCTTT. It specifies CASTSGAGFRAEAFF.

The count of this clonotype is one. The chain combines TRBV7-9 with TRBJ2-1, with no clear D. The V end lost 3 bases, the J end lost 0 bases, and 9 bases lay between the germline ends. This CDR3 region has 15 residues. Germline-derived CDR1 and CDR2 are SEHNR and FQNEAQ (reference sequence). The CDR3 sequence is CASSFDGFSYNEQFF. The CDR3 DNA is TGTGCCAGCAGCTTCGACGGGTTCTCCTACAATGAGCAGTTCTTC.

The V gene is TRBV2, the J gene TRBJ2-4; possibly TRBD2 for D (6 bases). The CDR3 covers 14 residues. Germline CDR1 and CDR2: SNHLY and FYNNEI. The V end lost 4 bases, the J end lost 3 bases, and 10 bases lay between the germline ends. As DNA, the CDR3 is TGTGCCAGCAGTGCGGACTATGTCAAAAACATTCAGTACTTC. Protein product: CASSADYVKNIQYF. Complete variable domain (other parts from reference TRBV2 and TRBJ2-4): EPEVTQTPSHQVTQMGQEVILRCVPISNHLYFYWYRQILGQKVEFLVSFYNNEISEKSEIFDDQFSVERPDGSNFTLKIRSTKLEDSAMYFCASSADYVKNIQYFGAGTRLSVL.

This chain links TRBV3-1 with TRBJ2-7; a weak D match, TRBD2 (6 bases). The CDR3 length is 12 residues. V was clipped by 4 bases and J by 6 bases, with 10 bases between them. Germline V gene lookup returns CDR1 LGHDT and CDR2 YNNKEL (reference sequence). The CDR3 DNA sequence: TGTGCCAGCAGCCGAGTGGGAGGCGAGCAGTACTTC. Translated: CASSRVGGEQYF.

A few counts support this clonotype. The chain links TRBV18 to TRBJ2-2; tentatively, D is TRBD2 (5 bases). The V end was cut by 6 bases, the J end by 3 bases, with 11 bases between. The CDR3 covers 14 residues. Germline lookup yields CDR1 KGHSH and CDR2 LQKENI. CDR3 in amino acids: CASSTGSHTGELFF. CDR3 coding DNA: TGTGCCAGCTCTACGGGGTCCCACACCGGGGAGCTGTTTTTT.

In this sample, this clonotype turned up a few times. The rearrangement uses TRBV5-1 and TRBJ2-5; no firm D call. Germline lookup yields CDR1 SGHRS and CDR2 YFSETQ. The V and J ends lost 5 bases and 4 bases respectively, with 18 bases between them. CDR3 length: 15 amino acids. The CDR3 bases are TGCGCCAGCAGGCTTGTAGGACCCACGGGAGAGACCCAGTACTTC. Its translation: CASRLVGPTGETQYF.

The chain links TRBV6-2 or TRBV6-3 to TRBJ2-7; TRBD2 matches 11 bases. The germline V gene encodes CDR1 MNHEY and CDR2 SVGEGT. V dropped 9 bases and J dropped 0; count of bases not matched to a gene: 4. The CDR3 is made up of 14 amino acids. CDR3 loop: CASGLAGSSYEQYF. The DNA of the CDR3 is TGTGCCAGTGGACTAGCGGGTAGCTCCTACGAGCAGTACTTC.

This clonotype was seen a handful of times. The genes are TRBV5-1 and TRBJ2-1; TRBD2 is a possible D gene (6 bases). The CDR3 runs to 16 residues. Between the trimmed V and J ends, which lost 0 bases and 5 bases, there was a span of 15 bases. In germline, CDR1 is SGHRS, CDR2 YFSETQ. In DNA form, the CDR3 reads TGCGCCAGCAGCTTGGCCTTAGCGGATCGAAACAATGAGCAGTTCTTC. It translates to CASSLALADRNNEQFF.

This clonotype has a handful of counts. This sequence joins TRBV6-6 and TRBJ2-4; 8 bases fit TRBD2. CDR3 length: 16 residues. After removal of 5 bases from V and 3 bases from J, the junction contained 9 bases not matched to a gene. Looked up from germline, CDR1 is MNHNY and CDR2 is SVGAGI (reference sequence). The CDR3 DNA reads as TGTGCCAGCAGTGAAGCGCCGGGACTAGACAAAAACATTCAGTACTTC. It yields the protein CASSEAPGLDKNIQYF.

This clonotype has only one observation. The chain uses TRBV6-6 and TRBJ2-2; D might be TRBD1 (5 bases). CDR3 size: 15 residues. Germline V lookup: CDR1 MNHNY, CDR2 SVGAGI (reference sequence). V gave up 2 bases and J gave up 1 base, with 8 bases separating them. The CDR3 DNA is TGTGCCAGCAGTTACGGGGCTAGGAACACCGGGGAGCTGTTTTTT. This sequence encodes CASSYGARNTGELFF.

The rearrangement links TRBV5-1 to TRBJ1-1; 7 nucleotides line up with TRBD1. V lost 4 bases, J lost 5 bases, and 8 bases stayed unmatched. Germline V gene sequence: CDR1 SGHRS, CDR2 YFSETQ. The CDR3 has 14 residues. The CDR3 is CASSKETGVTEAFF. The CDR3 nucleotides are TGCGCCAGCAGCAAAGAAACAGGGGTGACTGAAGCTTTCTTT.

The chain has TRBV11-2 and TRBJ2-7; D might be TRBD2 (5 bases). This CDR3 spans 11 amino acids. V lost 6 bases to trimming and J lost 5 bases, with 8 bases between them. Germline CDR1 reads SGHAT; CDR2 reads FQNNGV. The DNA for the CDR3 is TGTGCCAGCAGATCGGGAAACGAGCAGTACTTC. Translation: CASRSGNEQYF.

Only a few counts were recorded for this clonotype. The V and J genes are TRBV12-3 or TRBV12-4 and TRBJ2-2; D unresolved. Trimming stripped 7 bases from V and 6 bases from J, with 9 bases between. This CDR3 has 12 amino acids. CDR3: CASIGDAGELFF. The CDR3 region has the DNA TGTGCCAGCATCGGCGACGCCGGGGAGCTGTTTTTT.

Only a few counts were recorded for this clonotype. This chain uses TRBV18 with TRBJ1-1, with D maybe TRBD1 (6 bases). This CDR3 has 13 amino acids. Germline assignment: CDR1 KGHSH and CDR2 LQKENI. The V end lost 3 bases, the J end lost 6 bases, and 11 bases lay between the germline ends. CDR3 protein: CASSPIGTPEAFF. In DNA, the CDR3 is TGTGCCAGCTCACCGATCGGGACACCTGAAGCTTTCTTT.

The sample holds a few counts of this clonotype. V usage is TRBV12-3 or TRBV12-4 and J usage is TRBJ1-1; D is unclear. The germline V and J ends were trimmed by 1 base and 4 bases, with 7 bases remaining between them. This CDR3 has 13 amino acids. CDR3 protein: CASSLGRITEAFF. DNA for the CDR3: TGTGCCAGCAGTTTAGGGCGGATCACTGAAGCTTTCTTT.

The CDR3 loop reads CASSSLGDSSNEKLFF. CDR3 nucleotide sequence: TGTGCCAGCAGTTCCCTTGGGGACAGTTCTAATGAAAAACTGTTTTTT. This chain links TRBV25-1 with TRBJ1-4, with 7 bases that match TRBD1. The CDR3 loop spans 16 amino acids. Germline-derived CDR1 and CDR2 are MGHDK and SYGVNS. V shed 5 bases, J shed 3 bases, and the junction held 9 bases outside the gene matches. The full variable domain, with the rest looked up from reference TRBV25-1 and TRBJ1-4, is EADIYQTPRYLVIGTGKKITLECSQTMGHDKMYWYQQDPGMELHLIHYSYGVNSTEKGDLSSESTVSRIRTEHFPLTLESARPSHTSQYLCASSSLGDSSNEKLFFGSGTQLSVL.

The chain recombines TRBV27 with TRBJ2-2, with a tentative D call TRBD2 (5 bases). The CDR3 runs to 16 residues. The ends were cut back, 5 bases at V and 6 bases at J, with 19 bases in the middle. CDR1 and CDR2 from the germline V gene are MNHEY and SMNVEV (reference sequence). Here the CDR3 reads CASSATRAQRPGELFF. The CDR3 bases are TGTGCCAGCAGTGCTACTAGGGCCCAGAGACCCGGGGAGCTGTTTTTT.

This clonotype was picked up a small number of times. The chain employs TRBV29-1 and TRBJ2-3, with 9 bases lining up with TRBD1. From germline, CDR1 is SQVTM and CDR2 ANQGSEA. V lost 4 bases, J lost 4 bases, and 3 bases stayed unmatched. This CDR3 is 13 amino acids long. Written as DNA, the CDR3 is TGCAGCGTTGGGGACAGGGTCCCAGATACGCAGTATTTT. Amino acids: CSVGDRVPDTQYF.

The chain couples TRBV7-3 to TRBJ2-6; D remains unclear. V gave up 2 bases and J gave up 4 bases, with 12 bases separating them. Germline values: CDR1 SGHTA, CDR2 FQGTGA. This CDR3 contains 16 residues. CDR3 loop: CASSLQVGGGANVLTF. CDR3 nucleotides: TGTGCCAGCAGCTTACAAGTGGGTGGAGGGGCCAACGTCCTGACTTTC.

This clonotype was recorded many times. The genes are TRBV2 and TRBJ1-4; D might be TRBD1 (6 bases). V was shortened by 3 bases and J by 0 bases, with 11 bases between the two germline ends. The CDR3 consists of 16 residues. Germline V gene data show CDR1 as SNHLY and CDR2 as FYNNEI. In DNA form, the CDR3 reads TGTGCCAGCAGTGAGTGGACAGAACCAACTAATGAAAAACTGTTTTTT. It translates to CASSEWTEPTNEKLFF.

The chain couples TRBV3-1 to TRBJ2-5, with a weak D call TRBD2 (6 bases). Trimming removed 0 bases from V and 2 bases from J, with 19 bases in between. CDR1 is LGHDT, CDR2 YNNKEL, per germline (reference sequence). The CDR3 covers 18 residues. The DNA of the CDR3 is TGTGCCAGCAGCCAAGAAGACGAGGCAGGGAGGTTACAAGAGACCCAGTACTTC. Translation gives CASSQEDEAGRLQETQYF.

This clonotype was seen only a few times. The chain uses TRBV12-3 or TRBV12-4 and TRBJ2-7; the D gene is possibly TRBD2 (5 bases). The V gene lost 6 bases and the J gene lost 4 bases, with 16 bases spanning the gap. CDR3 size: 14 residues. CDR3 bases: TGTGCCAGCAGCTTCGCCGGCAGGAGGTACGAGCAGTACTTC. Its translation: CASSFAGRRYEQYF.

This clonotype has a count of ten or more. This chain links TRBV7-6 with TRBJ2-1; D is possibly TRBD2 (7 bases). This CDR3 region has 14 residues. The germline V gene has CDR1 SGHVS and CDR2 FNYEAQ. V was trimmed by 1 base and J by 9 bases, leaving 13 bases between them. The CDR3 here is CASSLVEGGGEQFF. In nucleotides, the CDR3 is TGTGCCAGCAGCTTAGTGGAGGGAGGGGGTGAGCAGTTCTTC.

V gene TRBV6-5 combines with J gene TRBJ1-5; 7 bases are shared with TRBD1. This CDR3 has 14 amino acids. CDR1 and CDR2 (germline): MNHEY, SVGAGI. V was pared by 6 bases and J by 5 bases, with 7 bases of the junction left unmatched. This CDR3 is CASRRDRDYQPQHF. The CDR3 DNA reads TGTGCCAGCAGGCGCGACAGGGATTATCAGCCCCAGCATTTT.

This clonotype was observed a few times. The chain couples TRBV30 to TRBJ2-6, with TRBD2 matching 7 bases. Germline lookup yields CDR1 GTSNPN and CDR2 SVGIG (reference sequence). This CDR3 has 15 amino acids. The junction had 4 bases not matched to a gene; V was cut back by 3 bases and J by 2 bases. The CDR3 nucleotides read TGTGCCTGGAGCCGGGGAGGGACTGGGGCCAACGTCCTGACTTTC. It is translated as CAWSRGGTGANVLTF.

This chain links TRBV21-1 with TRBJ2-1; the table's D call of TRBD1 was not tested on the DNA. TRBV21-1 is assigned pseudogene status. This CDR3 has 15 residues. CDR3 DNA: TGTGCCAGCACCGACAGGAGCGTCCCCTTGAGTGAGCAGTTCTTC. As protein: CASTDRSVPLSEQFF.

The CDR3 DNA follows: TGCAGTGCTAGAGATCGGTCAGGGGGCCACACTGAAGCTTTCTTT. As protein: CSARDRSGGHTEAFF. The chain recombines TRBV20-1 with TRBJ1-1; 8 positions match TRBD1. The V gene's germline CDR1 is DFQATT and CDR2 SNEGSKA (reference sequence). V lost 0 bases and J lost 3; bases outside the gene matches: 6. The CDR3 length is 15 residues.